These 18 T cell receptor beta chains originate from one sample sequenced in a study of T cells in Graves' hyperthyroidism and ophthalmopathy. Amplified TCR beta CDR3 regions derived from RNA transcripts. The HTBI primer set was used in a first-round RT-PCR of the TCR CDR3. MiXCR, applied by TCRdb to the multiplex PCR reads, yields one record per CDR3 protein. The data contain 450,000 to 700,000 distinct CDR3 sequences, under 60% of them seen just once; the ten biggest clones take up under 20%. The specimen sequenced was peripheral blood or thyroid tissue (not recorded which). Receptors were obtained from an adult woman with Graves' disease, either hyperthyroidism or ophthalmopathy (not recorded which).

The sample holds many counts of this clonotype. The gene calls are TRBV6-5 and TRBJ1-6; TRBD1 matches 8 bases. Germline V gene sequence: CDR1 MNHEY, CDR2 SVGAGI. Trimming at V came to 6 bases and at J to 10 bases, leaving 8 bases not matched to a gene. The CDR3 covers 14 residues. CDR3 region: CASRREQGASPLHF. CDR3 nucleotides: TGTGCCAGCAGAAGGGAGCAGGGGGCCTCACCCCTCCACTTT.

This clonotype was observed at least ten times. V gene TRBV7-2 combines with J gene TRBJ1-3; D remains ambiguous. Trimming took 8 bases from V and 2 from J, leaving 31 bases between them. CDR1 and CDR2 from the germline V gene are SGHTA and FQGNSA. CDR3 length equals 20 residues. The CDR3 here is CASGPRRTWIQYSPGNTIYF. The CDR3 DNA is TGTGCCAGCGGGCCTAGGCGGACTTGGATCCAGTATTCCCCTGGAAACACCATATATTTT.

At least ten counts were recorded for this clonotype. This chain connects TRBV19 to TRBJ2-7; 8 bases align to TRBD1. V dropped 6 bases and J dropped 6; count of bases not matched to a gene: 7. This CDR3 has 13 residues. CDR1 and CDR2 (germline): LNHDA, SQIVND (reference sequence). The CDR3 protein is CASRLNQGAEQYF. Here the CDR3 DNA reads TGTGCCAGTAGGCTGAACCAGGGGGCCGAGCAGTACTTC. The whole variable domain, filled in from reference TRBV19 and TRBJ2-7, reads DGGITQSPKYLFRKEGQNVTLSCEQNLNHDAMYWYRQDPGQGLRLIYYSQIVNDFQKGDIAEGYSVSREKKESFPLTVTSAQKNPTAFYLCASRLNQGAEQYFGPGTRLTVT.

The chain is built from TRBV4-1 and TRBJ1-2, with a weak D call TRBD1 (6 bases). From germline, CDR1 is MGHRA and CDR2 YSYEKL. This CDR3 comprises 14 residues. The ends were cut back, 3 bases at V and 4 bases at J, with 12 bases in the middle. The CDR3 here is CASSHVEQGYGYTF. The CDR3 DNA reads as TGCGCCAGCAGCCACGTCGAACAGGGCTATGGCTACACCTTC.

V and J are TRBV7-2 and TRBJ2-5; D is unresolved. Per the germline V gene, CDR1 is SGHTA and CDR2 is FQGNSA. Between the trimmed V and J ends, which lost 5 bases and 7 bases, there was a span of 8 bases. The CDR3 is made up of 11 amino acids. The CDR3 DNA reads as TGTGCCAGCAGCCGGGCCGGGACCCAGTACTTC. As protein: CASSRAGTQYF.

This clonotype was seen ten or more times. The chain employs TRBV28 and TRBJ2-7, with 10 bases lining up with TRBD1. V gave up 5 bases and J gave up 3 bases; unmatched junction bases: 4. The CDR3 is made up of 14 amino acids. The germline V gene has CDR1 MDHEN and CDR2 SYDVKM. The CDR3 coding sequence is TGTGCCAGCAGTGGACGGGACAGGGGCTACGAGCAGTACTTC. This sequence encodes CASSGRDRGYEQYF.

This clonotype showed up many times. The rearrangement uses TRBV20-1 and TRBJ2-5, with 8 bases aligning to TRBD2. Germline-derived CDR1 and CDR2 are DFQATT and SNEGSKA (reference sequence). The CDR3 covers 15 residues. V lost 5 bases, J lost 7 bases, and 15 bases stayed unmatched. The CDR3 here is CSAPRGAGDVGTQYF. The CDR3 DNA reads TGCAGTGCTCCTCGGGGAGCGGGAGACGTTGGGACCCAGTACTTC.

This clonotype was detected ten times or more. The chain uses TRBV7-9 and TRBJ2-6; the D is unclear. V lost 3 bases and J lost 2, with 8 bases in between. This CDR3 spans 15 amino acids. Germline assignment: CDR1 SEHNR and CDR2 FQNEAQ (reference sequence). The CDR3 loop reads CASSFLDAGANVLTF. The CDR3 DNA is TGTGCCAGCAGCTTCTTGGATGCTGGGGCCAACGTCCTGACTTTC.

This clonotype has only a few counts. The chain combines TRBV19 with TRBJ2-3; 12 bases map to TRBD2. Trimming removed 4 bases from V and 1 base from J; junction bases left unmatched: 3. Germline V gene data show CDR1 as LNHDA and CDR2 as SQIVND (reference sequence). CDR3 size: 16 residues. The CDR3 coding sequence is TGTGCCAGTAGTACGCTAGCGGGAGGGGGCACAGATACGCAGTATTTT. The encoded protein is CASSTLAGGGTDTQYF.

V and J are TRBV29-1 and TRBJ1-3; a weak D match, TRBD1 (6 bases). The germline CDR1 and CDR2 sequences are SQVTM and ANQGSEA. V shed 5 bases and J shed 0 bases, with 11 bases lying between them. The CDR3 has 14 amino acids. CDR3 loop: CSVTGTDSGNTIYF. The CDR3 bases are TGCAGCGTTACAGGGACCGACTCTGGAAACACCATATATTTT.

Many counts were recorded for this clonotype. This chain joins TRBV10-3 and TRBJ2-7; D gene ambiguous. From germline, CDR1 is ENHRY and CDR2 SYGVKD. Trimming took 7 bases from V and 2 from J, leaving 18 bases between them. This CDR3 region has 15 residues. As DNA, the CDR3 is TGTGCCATCAAGGAACAGACCGAGATAGCCTACGAGCAGTACTTC. Protein sequence: CAIKEQTEIAYEQYF.

J is TRBJ2-2 and V is TRBV5-1, with 11 bases fitting TRBD2. CDR1 and CDR2 from the germline V gene are SGHRS and YFSETQ. The CDR3 has 15 amino acids. Trimming removed 4 bases from V and 6 bases from J; junction bases left unmatched: 5. CDR3 bases: TGCGCCAGCAGCCCAACTAGCGGGAGTGCCGGGGAGCTGTTTTTT. Its protein product is CASSPTSGSAGELFF.

The chain links TRBV28 to TRBJ2-6, with D hard to call. The CDR3 length is 16 residues. Germline V gene sequence: CDR1 MDHEN, CDR2 SYDVKM. V lost 5 bases to trimming and J lost 0 bases, with 11 bases between them. The CDR3 is CASSLNLNSGANVLTF. The CDR3 DNA is TGTGCCAGCAGTCTAAACTTAAACTCTGGGGCCAACGTCCTGACTTTC.

This clonotype was detected a few times. The chain joins TRBV28 to TRBJ1-1; 9 nucleotides match TRBD1. This CDR3 has 13 residues. The V segment lost 1 base and the J segment 10 bases; nucleotides outside the gene matches: 4. CDR1 is MDHEN, CDR2 SYDVKM, per germline. The CDR3 region is CASSLSNRGRAFF. The CDR3 DNA follows: TGTGCCAGCAGTTTATCAAACAGGGGGCGAGCTTTCTTT.

The gene calls are TRBV7-9 and TRBJ2-7; D possibly matches TRBD1 or TRBD2 (5 bases each). V was trimmed by 3 bases and J by 6 bases, leaving 15 bases between them. Germline CDR1 reads SEHNR; CDR2 reads FQNEAQ (reference sequence). The CDR3 has 14 amino acids. CDR3 nucleotide sequence: TGTGCCAGCAGCTTGAGCGGTCAGAGGGGCGAGCAGTACTTC. It specifies CASSLSGQRGEQYF.

This clonotype occurred many times. J is TRBJ2-2 and V is TRBV5-1, with TRBD2 matching 11 bases. The V segment lost 5 bases and the J segment 7 bases; nucleotides outside the gene matches: 7. The CDR3 loop spans 15 amino acids. Germline V CDR1 and CDR2: SGHRS, YFSETQ. The CDR3 DNA follows: TGCGCCAGCAGGGAACCCGGGACTAGCGGCGGGGAGCTGTTTTTT. Translating gives CASREPGTSGGELFF.

Here the CDR3 reads CSVMGSSGANVLTF. The CDR3 DNA is TGCAGCGTAATGGGGAGCTCTGGGGCCAACGTCCTGACTTTC. The chain is built from TRBV29-1 and TRBJ2-6; possibly TRBD2 for D (5 bases). Trimming shortened V by 6 bases and J by 0 bases, and 9 bases separated the two germline ends. Germline assignment: CDR1 SQVTM and CDR2 ANQGSEA. This CDR3 is built from 14 residues.

This clonotype was observed many times. V gene TRBV29-1 combines with J gene TRBJ1-4; D remains ambiguous. The CDR3 sequence is 13 residues long. Germline-derived CDR1 and CDR2 are SQVTM and ANQGSEA. Trimming removed 6 bases from V and 0 bases from J, with 8 bases in between. The CDR3: CSVATPTNEKLFF. As DNA, the CDR3 is TGCAGCGTAGCTACCCCAACTAATGAAAAACTGTTTTTT. Drawing the rest from reference TRBV29-1 and TRBJ1-4, the complete variable domain is SAVISQKPSRDICQRGTSLTIQCQVDSQVTMMFWYRQQPGQSLTLIATANQGSEATYESGFVIDKFPISRPNLTFSTLTVSNMSPEDSSIYLCSVATPTNEKLFFGSGTQLSVL.